Listed here is a single T cell receptor beta chain. Clones were sequenced by immunoSEQ multiplex PCR, and TCRdb holds only the in-frame ones, with some missing. The sample records about 93,000 clones, around 92% being singletons. This CDR3 has 15 amino acids. Trimming shortened V by 3 bases and J by 5 bases, and 13 bases separated the two germline ends. Germline loops: CDR1 ENHRY, CDR2 SYGVKD. These data belong to a study of T cell changes during pregnancy in multiple sclerosis. The receptor was derived from a female donor with multiple sclerosis, enrolled in a pregnancy study. J is TRBJ2-2 and V is TRBV10-3; possibly TRBD1 for D (6 bases). The sample here was peripheral blood, taken after pregnancy. This CDR3 is CAISEILTGTGELFF. In nucleotides, the CDR3 is TGTGCCATCAGTGAAATCTTAACAGGGACCGGGGAGCTGTTTTTT.